Reported below is one TCR beta chain. Its antigen is undetermined. This table comes from immunoSEQ multiplex PCR, and its TCRdb copy is limited to in-frame clones, with some not included. The table includes around 160,000 clones, 88% detected once. Documented time point: baseline pretreatment blood. As to treatment: 15 Gy SBRT to primary tumor, nephrectomy 4 weeks later. These data originate in a study of radiation and T cells in renal cell carcinoma. Study-wide points: In blood, top tumor clones expanded by 2 weeks, shrinking by 4.

Sequences were derived from blood, sampled from a patient whose treatment included radiotherapy and nephrectomy. This clonotype was sampled from a woman in her 70s with renal cell carcinoma.

The CDR3 DNA is TGTGCCAGTAGTTATCCATCCAGCTCCTACAATGAGCAGTTCTTC. It is translated as CASSYPSSSYNEQFF. The V and J genes are TRBV19 and TRBJ2-1; the D is unclear. The CDR3 has 15 residues. V was shortened by 5 bases and J by 0 bases, with 11 bases between the two germline ends. The germline CDR1 and CDR2 sequences are LNHDA and SQIVND (reference sequence).